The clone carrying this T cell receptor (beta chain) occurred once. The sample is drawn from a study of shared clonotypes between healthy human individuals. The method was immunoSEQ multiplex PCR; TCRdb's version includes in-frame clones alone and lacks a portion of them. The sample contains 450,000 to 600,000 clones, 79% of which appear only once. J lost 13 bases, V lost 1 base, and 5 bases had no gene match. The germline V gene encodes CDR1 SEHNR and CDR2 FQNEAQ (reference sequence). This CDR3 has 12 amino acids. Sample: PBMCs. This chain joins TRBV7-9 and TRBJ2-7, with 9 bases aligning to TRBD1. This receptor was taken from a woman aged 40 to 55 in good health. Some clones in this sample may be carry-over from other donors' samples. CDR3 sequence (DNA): TGTGCCAGCAGCTTAGACAGGGGGCTGATCTACTTC. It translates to CASSLDRGLIYF.